Listed below are T cell receptor beta chains from one sample, sequenced in a study of T-cell reconstitution after alpha-beta-depleted transplantation in children. TCRdb analysed the PCR reads with MiXCR anew, one entry per CDR3 protein. Among around 580,000 distinct CDR3 sequences listed, roughly 30% were seen once. The sample in question was PBMCs, obtained before TCRalphabeta/CD19-depleted stem cell transplant. The receptors were gathered from a boy less than two years old with Wiskott-Aldrich syndrome, due to receive a stem cell transplant. The CDR3 runs from the conserved cysteine through the conserved F or W. The D gene is left open where the match is weak. Clone size is given for some rows only: seen once, a few or many times, or a class if the clone is expanded.

v_call,clone_size,d_call,j_call,cdr3_aa,cdr3_nt
TRBV5-1,.,TRBD1,TRBJ2-7,CASSLATGALYEQYF,TGCGCCAGCAGCTTGGCGACAGGGGCCCTCTACGAGCAGTACTTC
TRBV29-1,few,TRBD1,TRBJ2-6,CSVEQGAGANVLTF,TGCAGCGTGGAACAGGGGGCTGGGGCCAACGTCCTGACTTTC
TRBV20-1,once,TRBD2,TRBJ2-3,CSASPLADSGDTQYF,TGCAGTGCTAGTCCCCTAGCGGACTCAGGGGATACGCAGTATTTT
TRBV28,.,.,TRBJ2-3,CASRGPGLLISPTQYF,TGTGCCAGCCGGGGCCCGGGACTTTTAATCTCACCTACGCAGTATTTT
TRBV4-1,few,.,TRBJ2-1,CASSQDESSYNEQFF,TGCGCCAGCAGCCAAGACGAGAGCTCCTACAATGAGCAGTTCTTC
TRBV9,few,TRBD2,TRBJ2-1,CASSKKLAGDPNEQFF,TGTGCCAGCAGCAAAAAACTAGCGGGAGACCCCAATGAGCAGTTCTTC
TRBV12-3/TRBV12-4,.,TRBD1,TRBJ1-6,CASSLGTGDNSPLHF,TGTGCCAGCAGTTTAGGCACAGGGGATAATTCACCCCTCCACTTT
TRBV5-1,.,.,TRBJ1-1,CASSPLTGSNTEAFF,TGCGCCAGCAGCCCGCTGACAGGAAGCAACACTGAAGCTTTCTTT
TRBV20-1,few,TRBD2,TRBJ2-1,CSARKALAVIYNEQFF,TGCAGTGCTAGAAAGGCACTAGCGGTTATTTACAATGAGCAGTTCTTC
TRBV5-5,.,TRBD1,TRBJ2-5,CASSYPDRGLGTQYF,TGTGCCAGCAGCTATCCGGACAGGGGGCTCGGGACCCAGTACTTC
TRBV11-2,few,TRBD2,TRBJ2-5,CASSSRSSGGRAETQYF,TGTGCCAGCAGCTCCCGATCTAGCGGGGGTAGGGCAGAGACCCAGTACTTC
TRBV5-1,.,.,TRBJ2-1,CASSLRDFYNEQFF,TGCGCCAGCAGCTTACGGGACTTTTACAATGAGCAGTTCTTC
TRBV5-6,.,TRBD2,TRBJ2-1,CASRMGLAGAGEQFF,TGTGCCAGCAGGATGGGACTAGCGGGAGCGGGTGAGCAGTTCTTC
TRBV5-1,.,.,TRBJ1-5,CASSEFSNQPQHF,TGCGCCAGCAGTGAGTTTAGCAATCAGCCCCAGCATTTT
TRBV21-1,few,.,TRBJ2-1,CASSKTEYREFNNEQFF,TGTGCCAGCAGCAAAACGGAATACAGGGAATTCAACAATGAGCAGTTCTTC
TRBV7-3,.,.,TRBJ2-2,CASSLTVAGELFF,TGTGCCAGCAGCTTAACGGTCGCCGGGGAGCTGTTTTTT
TRBV24-1,few,.,TRBJ2-2,CATSDTRAGELFF,TGTGCCACCAGTGACACTAGGGCCGGGGAGCTGTTTTTT
TRBV20-1,.,TRBD2,TRBJ2-1,CSVTAGPSNEQFF,TGCAGTGTAACAGCGGGACCCTCCAATGAGCAGTTCTTC
TRBV20-1,.,.,TRBJ2-7,CSAGNPSGSSSYEQYF,TGCAGTGCTGGCAATCCGAGCGGGTCGAGCTCCTACGAGCAGTACTTC
TRBV28,.,.,TRBJ2-6,CASSLWTGPGANVLTF,TGTGCCAGCAGTTTATGGACGGGGCCTGGGGCCAACGTCCTGACTTTC
TRBV9,.,.,TRBJ2-1,CASSPYSRGQFF,TGTGCCAGCAGCCCTTACTCGCGGGGGCAGTTCTTC
TRBV10-3,few,.,TRBJ2-3,CATQGGGSTDTQYF,TGTGCCACCCAGGGGGGCGGGAGCACAGATACGCAGTATTTT
TRBV5-1,.,TRBD2,TRBJ2-7,CASTGLGSYEQYF,TGCGCCAGCACGGGACTAGGGTCCTACGAGCAGTACTTC
TRBV7-2,.,.,TRBJ1-2,CASSFKISNYGYTF,TGTGCCAGCAGCTTCAAGATTTCTAACTATGGCTACACCTTC
TRBV28,few,TRBD1,TRBJ2-7,CASSFGTGLYEQYF,TGTGCCAGCAGTTTCGGGACAGGGCTTTACGAGCAGTACTTC
TRBV10-3,.,.,TRBJ2-5,CAIRIQETQYF,TGTGCCATCAGGATCCAAGAGACCCAGTACTTC
TRBV28,few,TRBD1,TRBJ2-5,CASSRDRRGGQETQYF,TGTGCCAGCAGTCGGGACAGGCGAGGGGGGCAAGAGACCCAGTACTTC
TRBV6-1,.,TRBD2,TRBJ2-6,CASREVAGANVLTF,TGTGCCAGCCGGGAGGTAGCTGGGGCCAACGTCCTGACTTTC
TRBV7-3,.,.,TRBJ2-1,CASSSPGHLGNEQFF,TGTGCCAGCAGCTCTCCGGGACACCTGGGCAATGAGCAGTTCTTC
TRBV15,few,TRBD1,TRBJ1-5,CATSRDSGGRQPQHF,TGTGCCACCAGCAGAGATTCAGGGGGACGTCAGCCCCAGCATTTT
TRBV7-9,few,TRBD1,TRBJ1-6,CASSLGTGRSPLHF,TGTGCCAGCAGCCTGGGGACAGGGAGGTCACCCCTCCACTTT
TRBV21-1,few,.,TRBJ2-3,CASSDPSDSTDTQYF,TGTGCCAGCAGCGACCCTAGCGATAGCACAGATACGCAGTATTTT
TRBV28,few,.,TRBJ2-3,CASGYGDTQYF,TGTGCCAGCGGCTATGGGGATACGCAGTATTTT
TRBV5-1,.,.,TRBJ2-7,CASRTSMGLYEQYF,TGCGCCAGCCGGACCTCCATGGGACTCTACGAGCAGTACTTC
TRBV7-9,.,.,TRBJ1-1,CASSLVLSGRADTEAFF,TGTGCCAGCAGCTTAGTTTTAAGCGGGAGGGCTGACACTGAAGCTTTCTTT
TRBV10-3,few,.,TRBJ2-4,CAISETGEGIQYF,TGTGCCATCAGTGAGACAGGGGAGGGCATTCAGTACTTC
TRBV20-1,many,.,TRBJ2-3,CSAKTSTDTQYF,TGCAGTGCTAAGACTAGCACAGATACGCAGTATTTT
TRBV30,.,.,TRBJ1-1,CAWKASLNTEAFF,TGTGCCTGGAAGGCCAGCTTGAACACTGAAGCTTTCTTT
TRBV20-1,few,TRBD2,TRBJ2-1,CSARDIRVEREWSSYNEQFF,TGCAGTGCTAGAGATATTCGCGTGGAGCGGGAGTGGAGCTCCTACAATGAGCAGTTCTTC
TRBV12-3/TRBV12-4,few,.,TRBJ1-2,CASSPIGSPRWNGYTF,TGTGCCAGCAGTCCTATTGGCTCCCCTAGGTGGAATGGCTACACCTTC
TRBV7-9,.,.,TRBJ1-1,CASSFGQTEAFF,TGTGCCAGCAGCTTCGGACAGACTGAAGCTTTCTTT
TRBV20-1,.,TRBD2,TRBJ2-7,CSASEGLANRQYF,TGCAGTGCTAGTGAGGGACTAGCGAATCGGCAGTACTTC